A single sample gave rise to the 28 T cell receptor beta chains below, sequenced in a study of blood T cell repertoires in COVID-19. Clones were sequenced by immunoSEQ multiplex PCR, and TCRdb holds only the in-frame ones, with some missing. The sample includes over 100,000 clones, around 85% of them seen just once. Specimen: peripheral blood. The receptors originated from a woman aged 80 or over with active or convalescent COVID-19.

The V gene is TRBV5-1, the J gene TRBJ2-5; perhaps TRBD2 as D (5 bases). V gave up 3 bases and J gave up 1 base, with 7 bases separating them. CDR1 and CDR2 (germline): SGHRS, YFSETQ. This CDR3 is built from 13 residues. The CDR3 here is CASSSGIQETQYF. The CDR3 DNA is TGCGCCAGCAGCTCCGGGATCCAAGAGACCCAGTACTTC.

V and J are TRBV6-5 and TRBJ1-4; no reliable D call. This CDR3 comprises 14 residues. Germline V gene sequence: CDR1 MNHEY, CDR2 SVGAGI. V was trimmed by 8 bases and J by 5 bases, leaving 15 bases between them. For the CDR3, the DNA is TGTGCCAGCTCAGCACCAGGAACAAATGAAAAACTGTTTTTT. This gives the protein CASSAPGTNEKLFF.

This chain joins TRBV6-5 and TRBJ1-4; D is ambiguous. V was clipped by 8 bases and J by 3 bases, with 10 bases between them. The CDR3 runs to 13 residues. Germline lookup yields CDR1 MNHEY and CDR2 SVGAGI. The CDR3 nucleotides are TGTGCCAGCTTGCCAACTTCTAATGAAAAACTGTTTTTT. Its protein is CASLPTSNEKLFF.

This sequence joins TRBV19 and TRBJ2-2; a weak D match, TRBD2 (6 bases). The CDR3 sequence is 14 residues long. Germline V gene lookup returns CDR1 LNHDA and CDR2 SQIVND (reference sequence). V was pared by 8 bases and J by 2 bases, with 12 bases between. CDR3 sequence reads: CASATGVNTGELFF. The CDR3 DNA reads as TGTGCCAGTGCGACGGGAGTAAACACCGGGGAGCTGTTTTTT.

CDR3 residues: CASSESGASAEAFF. CDR3 sequence (DNA): TGCGCCAGCAGTGAGTCAGGGGCTAGTGCTGAAGCTTTCTTT. The V call is TRBV10-1, the J call TRBJ1-1, with TRBD1 as a possible D gene (5 bases). Germline-derived CDR1 and CDR2 are WNHNN and SYGVQD (reference sequence). Between the trimmed V and J ends, which lost 0 bases and 6 bases, there was a span of 11 bases. CDR3 length: 14 residues.

The rearrangement links TRBV11-2 to TRBJ2-7; tentatively, D is TRBD2 (5 bases). V was clipped by 2 bases and J by 5 bases, with 10 bases between them. Germline V gives CDR1 SGHAT, CDR2 FQNNGV. This CDR3 spans 13 amino acids. Here the CDR3 DNA reads TGTGCCAGCAGCTTAATCCGGGGTCACGAGCAGTACTTC. Protein product: CASSLIRGHEQYF.

This chain links TRBV7-2 with TRBJ2-2; a possible D gene is TRBD1 (5 bases). V was cut by 5 bases and J by 4 bases, with 8 bases left in between. This CDR3 is built from 13 residues. Germline-derived CDR1 and CDR2 are SGHTA and FQGNSA. This chain's CDR3 is CASSAGITGELFF. Written as DNA, the CDR3 is TGTGCCAGCAGCGCAGGGATCACCGGGGAGCTGTTTTTT.

Only one count was recorded for this clone. CDR3 amino acids: CASSQVMETEAFF. In DNA form, the CDR3 reads TGTGCCAGCAGCCAAGTCATGGAGACTGAAGCTTTCTTT. The gene calls are TRBV3-1 (or the pseudogene TRBV3-2) and TRBJ1-1; D gene ambiguous. Germline loops: CDR1 LGHDT, CDR2 YNNKEL (reference sequence). The CDR3 is 13 amino acids. The V and J ends lost 1 base and 5 bases respectively, with 8 bases between them.

The chain is built from TRBV19 and TRBJ2-7, with D possibly being TRBD2 (7 bases). This CDR3 is 16 amino acids long. Germline CDR1 LNHDA, CDR2 SQIVND (reference sequence). The V and J ends lost 5 bases and 3 bases respectively, with 20 bases between them. CDR3 DNA sequence: TGTGCCAGTAGTCCTGGCGGGGGCAGGTTAATCTACGAGCAGTACTTC. This sequence encodes CASSPGGGRLIYEQYF.

The chain uses TRBV4-1 and TRBJ1-4; a possible D gene is TRBD1 (6 bases). The CDR3 contains 15 residues. Trimming removed 5 bases at V and 5 bases at J, with 15 bases between. The germline gives CDR1 MGHRA, CDR2 YSYEKL. CDR3 coding DNA: TGCGCCAGCAGCTTAGGGGGGGTTAGGAATGAAAAACTGTTTTTT. Residues: CASSLGGVRNEKLFF.

The gene calls are TRBV5-1 and TRBJ2-2, with a weak D call TRBD1 (6 bases). V was trimmed by 2 bases and J by 7 bases, leaving 15 bases between them. This CDR3 has 15 amino acids. CDR1 SGHRS and CDR2 YFSETQ come from the germline V gene. The CDR3 DNA follows: TGCGCCAGCAGCTTTCGTCGAGAGGGGGACGGGGAGCTGTTTTTT. This gives the protein CASSFRREGDGELFF. The whole variable domain, filled in from reference TRBV5-1 and TRBJ2-2, reads KAGVTQTPRYLIKTRGQQVTLSCSPISGHRSVSWYQQTPGQGLQFLFEYFSETQRNKGNFPGRFSGRQFSNSRSEMNVSTLELGDSALYLCASSFRREGDGELFFGEGSRLTVL.

The chain employs TRBV6-5 and TRBJ1-2; weak D call: TRBD1 (6 bases). The ends were cut back, 6 bases at V and 5 bases at J, with 13 bases in the middle. This CDR3 contains 13 residues. Germline lookup yields CDR1 MNHEY and CDR2 SVGAGI. For the CDR3, the DNA is TGTGCCAGCAGCCCCCTGGGGGCTTATGGCTACACCTTC. Amino acid sequence: CASSPLGAYGYTF.

The V call is TRBV9, the J call TRBJ1-1; maybe TRBD1 (5 bases). Trimming stripped 0 bases from V and 0 bases from J, with 12 bases between. Looked up from germline, CDR1 is SGDLS and CDR2 is YYNGEE. The CDR3 sequence is 16 residues long. The CDR3 protein is CASSVVGGSMNTEAFF. CDR3 DNA sequence: TGTGCCAGCAGCGTAGTTGGGGGGTCTATGAACACTGAAGCTTTCTTT.

The CDR3: CASSPDNYEQYF. The CDR3 DNA sequence: TGCGCCAGCAGCCCGGACAACTACGAGCAGTACTTC. The gene calls are TRBV5-1 and TRBJ2-7, with TRBD1 as a possible D gene (5 bases). Germline V gene sequence: CDR1 SGHRS, CDR2 YFSETQ. This CDR3 has 12 amino acids. The V end lost 4 bases, the J end lost 3 bases, and 8 bases lay between the germline ends.

The chain employs TRBV5-1 and TRBJ1-2; D is unresolved. The CDR3 loop spans 13 amino acids. The germline V and J ends were trimmed by 2 bases and 2 bases, with 7 bases remaining between them. The germline V gene encodes CDR1 SGHRS and CDR2 YFSETQ. The CDR3 loop reads CASSFPGNYGYTF. DNA of the CDR3: TGCGCCAGCAGCTTTCCGGGGAACTATGGCTACACCTTC.

The chain uses TRBV7-8 and TRBJ2-1, with D possibly being TRBD2 (6 bases). Germline V lookup: CDR1 SGHVS, CDR2 FQNEAQ. CDR3 length: 15 amino acids. Trimming left V 3 bases short and J 3 bases short, with 12 bases between. The CDR3 DNA reads TGTGCCAGCAGCTTGGGCGGGAAGGGCTACAATGAGCAGTTCTTC. This gives the protein CASSLGGKGYNEQFF.

The chain carries TRBV7-2 and TRBJ1-3, with unresolved D. Trimming took 2 bases from V and 2 from J, leaving 16 bases between them. The germline V gene has CDR1 SGHTA and CDR2 FQGNSA. CDR3 length: 17 residues. CDR3 DNA: TGTGCCAGCAGCTTATTTTTTAGTTCCGGTGCTGGAAACACCATATATTTT. Its protein is CASSLFFSSGAGNTIYF.

This chain uses TRBV12-3 or TRBV12-4 with TRBJ1-2; D is perhaps TRBD1 (5 bases). The CDR3 covers 13 residues. V lost 1 base and J 4 bases, leaving 7 bases between the germline ends. The CDR3 loop is CASSLEQGYGYTF. The CDR3 coding sequence is TGTGCCAGCAGTTTAGAGCAGGGCTATGGCTACACCTTC.

This chain links TRBV5-1 with TRBJ1-2; tentatively, D is TRBD1 (6 bases). Germline V lookup: CDR1 SGHRS, CDR2 YFSETQ. Trimming took off 6 bases at V and 3 bases at J, with 15 bases between the two ends. The CDR3 length is 14 residues. This chain's CDR3 is CASKPRGAHYGYTF. The CDR3 bases are TGCGCCAGCAAGCCCCGGGGGGCCCACTATGGCTACACCTTC.

The chain's CDR3 is CSTNLGGQETQYF. CDR3 in DNA: TGCAGTACGAACTTGGGGGGCCAAGAGACCCAGTACTTC. The V and J genes are TRBV29-1 and TRBJ2-5; the D gene is possibly TRBD2 (6 bases). CDR1 is SQVTM, CDR2 ANQGSEA, per germline. This CDR3 is 13 amino acids long. Combining the CDR3 with reference TRBV29-1 and TRBJ2-5 gives the whole variable domain SAVISQKPSRDICQRGTSLTIQCQVDSQVTMMFWYRQQPGQSLTLIATANQGSEATYESGFVIDKFPISRPNLTFSTLTVSNMSPEDSSIYLCSTNLGGQETQYFGPGTRLLVL.

In its sample, this clone was seen once. CDR3 sequence reads: CASSLEPGGSTGELFF. CDR3 coding DNA: TGTGCCAGCAGCTTAGAACCAGGGGGGAGCACCGGGGAGCTGTTTTTT. This chain links TRBV7-8 with TRBJ2-2; perhaps TRBD1 as D (7 bases). From germline, CDR1 is SGHVS and CDR2 FQNEAQ. V was pared by 1 base and J by 4 bases, with 13 bases between. CDR3 length: 16 residues.

V is TRBV7-8 and J is TRBJ1-1, with TRBD1 matching over 10 bases. J was trimmed by 5 bases and V by 5 bases; bases with no gene match: 5. Germline CDR1 and CDR2: SGHVS and FQNEAQ. This CDR3 is 14 amino acids long. CDR3 sequence: CASSRDRGLTEAFF. DNA of the CDR3: TGTGCCAGCAGCCGAGACAGGGGGCTTACTGAAGCTTTCTTT.

The rearrangement joins TRBV4-2 to TRBJ1-2; no firm D call. Germline V gives CDR1 LGHNA, CDR2 YNFKEQ. The CDR3 is 15 residues long. The V end was cut by 0 bases, the J end by 5 bases, with 13 bases between. CDR3 amino acids: CASSQDEQKNYGYTF. The CDR3 nucleotides are TGTGCCAGCAGCCAAGATGAACAGAAAAATTATGGCTACACCTTC.

The rearrangement joins TRBV2 to TRBJ1-3, with D possibly being TRBD1 (6 bases). The ends were cut back, 2 bases at V and 4 bases at J, with 18 bases in the middle. The germline gives CDR1 SNHLY, CDR2 FYNNEI. The CDR3 is made up of 17 amino acids. The CDR3 sequence: CASSESTHRVLGNTIYF. Here the CDR3 DNA reads TGTGCCAGCAGTGAAAGTACCCACAGGGTTCTCGGAAACACCATATATTTT.

This chain connects TRBV11-2 to TRBJ1-1; 7 bases match TRBD1. This CDR3 has 15 amino acids. The V segment lost 1 base and the J segment 0 bases; nucleotides outside the gene matches: 2. Germline loops: CDR1 SGHAT, CDR2 FQNNGV. The CDR3, as DNA: TGTGCCAGCAGCTTAGTAACAGGGGTGAACACTGAAGCTTTCTTT. It translates to CASSLVTGVNTEAFF.

V usage is TRBV6-5 and J usage is TRBJ1-3; D call uncertain. Germline CDR1 reads MNHEY; CDR2 reads SVGAGI. Trimming took off 6 bases at V and 3 bases at J, with 15 bases between the two ends. The CDR3 length is 15 residues. DNA of the CDR3: TGTGCCAGCAGCCCCGCGGAGGGATTTGGAAACACCATATATTTT. Translation: CASSPAEGFGNTIYF.

V is TRBV30 and J is TRBJ1-4; tentative D call: TRBD1 (6 bases). CDR1 and CDR2 (germline): GTSNPN, SVGIG (reference sequence). V was cut by 4 bases and J by 4 bases, with 10 bases left in between. CDR3 size: 13 residues. The CDR3 DNA is TGTGCCTGGACAGGGGATCATAATGAAAAACTGTTTTTT. This gives the protein CAWTGDHNEKLFF.

This clone has just a few counts. This chain connects TRBV27 to TRBJ1-4; 10 positions agree with TRBD1. Per the germline V gene, CDR1 is MNHEY and CDR2 is SMNVEV (reference sequence). V lost 5 bases and J lost 2; bases outside the gene matches: 11. CDR3 size: 18 residues. CDR3 sequence (DNA): TGTGCCAGCAGTCTGACAGGGGGCTCCGTTCTTACTAATGAAAAACTGTTTTTT. It encodes CASSLTGGSVLTNEKLFF.